A single sample is the source of the 11 T cell receptor beta chains below, sequenced in a study of graft-versus-host responses after intestinal transplantation. Clones were sequenced by immunoSEQ multiplex PCR, and TCRdb holds only the in-frame ones, with some missing. The sample contains approximately 100,000 clones, more than 75% of which appear only once. Specimen: PBMCs, collected 255 days after intestinal transplant. The receptors were sampled from a human patient who received an intestinal transplant, so some T cells may come from the graft donor.

In the case of this clone: Additional DNA sequences in this sample encode the identical CDR3. This chain uses TRBV9 with TRBJ1-6; 8 positions agree with TRBD1. V trimming: 2 bases; J trimming: 11 bases; junction bases outside the gene matches: 9. CDR3 length equals 15 residues. Looked up from germline, CDR1 is SGDLS and CDR2 is YYNGEE. For the CDR3, the DNA is TGTGCCAGCAGCGTCGGAGGACAGGGACGGGCACCCCTCCACTTT. This codes for CASSVGGQGRAPLHF. The variable domain in full, with the rest retrieved from reference TRBV9 and TRBJ1-6, is DSGVTQTPKHLITATGQRVTLRCSPRSGDLSVYWYQQSLDQGLQFLIQYYNGEERAKGNILERFSAQQFPDLHSELNLSSLELGDSALYFCASSVGGQGRAPLHFGNGTRLTVT.

The rearrangement links TRBV28 to TRBJ1-5; D is uncertain. The V end was cut by 6 bases, the J end by 6 bases, with 9 bases between. The CDR3 extends over 12 amino acids. The V gene's germline CDR1 is MDHEN and CDR2 SYDVKM. The CDR3 sequence is CASRLGTQPQHF. In DNA form, the CDR3 reads TGTGCCAGCAGACTCGGCACTCAGCCCCAGCATTTT.

This clone was observed a handful of times. The chain links TRBV7-9 to TRBJ1-4; 9 nucleotides match TRBD1. Germline lookup yields CDR1 SEHNR and CDR2 FQNEAQ (reference sequence). The length of the CDR3 is 14 residues. V lost 4 bases to trimming and J lost 4 bases; unmatched junction nucleotides: 1. The CDR3 nucleotides are TGTGCCAGCAGCTCGACAGGGGGTAATGAAAAACTGTTTTTT. This sequence encodes CASSSTGGNEKLFF. Drawing the rest from reference TRBV7-9 and TRBJ1-4, the complete variable domain is DTGVSQNPRHKITKRGQNVTFRCDPISEHNRLYWYRQTLGQGPEFLTYFQNEAQLEKSRLLSDRFSAERPKGSFSTLEIQRTEQGDSAMYLCASSSTGGNEKLFFGSGTQLSVL.

V gene TRBV6-1 combines with J gene TRBJ1-5; no firm D call. The CDR3 is 13 residues long. Germline CDR1 reads MNHNS; CDR2 reads SASEGT. V lost 3 bases and J 5 bases, leaving 8 bases between the germline ends. The CDR3 sequence is CASSDSWDQPQHF. The CDR3 DNA sequence: TGTGCCAGCAGTGATAGTTGGGATCAGCCCCAGCATTTT.

The rearrangement links TRBV30 to TRBJ1-2; D is unresolved. Germline V CDR1 and CDR2: GTSNPN, SVGIG (reference sequence). This CDR3 region has 12 residues. V was pared by 3 bases and J by 6 bases, with 11 bases between. The CDR3: CAWREVGNGYTF. The CDR3 DNA reads TGTGCCTGGAGGGAGGTAGGGAATGGCTACACCTTC.

The genes are TRBV13 and TRBJ2-5; TRBD1 matches 8 bases. The J call could be wrong; TRBJ2-7 is a better fit for the DNA end. Germline V gene data show CDR1 as PRHDT and CDR2 as FYEKMQ (reference sequence). The length of the CDR3 is 13 residues. The CDR3 coding sequence is TGTGCCAGCAGCTTCAGGGGGCCCTACGAGCAGTACTTC. Its protein product is CASSFRGPYEQYF.

The rearrangement joins TRBV11-2 to TRBJ1-1; 9 bases line up with TRBD1. The germline gives CDR1 SGHAT, CDR2 FQNNGV. The ends lost 2 bases at V and 1 base at J; junction bases unmatched: 8. CDR3 size: 17 residues. The CDR3 sequence is CASSLHRDRVTNTEAFF. The CDR3 DNA reads TGTGCCAGCAGCTTACACCGGGACAGGGTGACGAACACTGAAGCTTTCTTT.

V gene TRBV5-1 combines with J gene TRBJ1-3; D uncertain. V was cut by 1 base and J by 0 bases, with 11 bases left in between. Looked up from germline, CDR1 is SGHRS and CDR2 is YFSETQ. CDR3 size: 16 residues. The CDR3 loop reads CASSLLLGYSGNTIYF. In nucleotides, the CDR3 is TGCGCCAGCAGCTTGCTACTGGGTTACTCTGGAAACACCATATATTTT.

The V call is TRBV27, the J call TRBJ1-1, with D tentatively TRBD1 (5 bases). Trimming removed 5 bases from V and 3 bases from J, with 16 bases in between. Per germline, CDR1 MNHEY and CDR2 SMNVEV (reference sequence). The CDR3 has 15 residues. CDR3 bases: TGTGCCAGCAGTACATACAGGTTCGCTGACACTGAAGCTTTCTTT. It is translated as CASSTYRFADTEAFF.

The count of this clone is one. The gene calls are TRBV30 and TRBJ2-5, with D possibly matching TRBD1 (6 bases). The CDR3 covers 14 residues. Deletions cut 1 base from V and 5 bases from J, with 14 bases between. Germline CDR1 reads GTSNPN; CDR2 reads SVGIG (reference sequence). The CDR3 loop is CAWSGGQIVETQYF. The CDR3 DNA is TGTGCCTGGAGTGGGGGGCAGATTGTCGAGACCCAGTACTTC.

The chain has TRBV5-4 and TRBJ2-1; D not certain. Germline V lookup: CDR1 SGHNT, CDR2 YYREEE (reference sequence). This CDR3 is built from 13 residues. V dropped 0 bases and J dropped 5 bases, with 6 bases sitting between them. In DNA, the CDR3 is TGTGCCAGCAGCTTGGCCCCCGACAATGAGCAGTTCTTC. Amino acid sequence: CASSLAPDNEQFF.